The 5 T cell receptor beta chains given below trace back to one sample, sequenced in a study of tumor-infiltrating lymphocytes in oesophageal squamous cell carcinoma. TCRdb redid the calling of the PCR reads with MiXCR, one entry per CDR3 protein. The sample carries 9,500 to 13,000 distinct CDR3 sequences, 50% to 60% recorded once. The sample taken for sequencing was esophageal tumor tissue. The source is a male donor with esophageal squamous cell carcinoma.

This clonotype was counted a few times. The CDR3 bases are TGTGCCAGCAGCAAAGAGGGGGGCACAGATACGCAGTATTTT. It translates to CASSKEGGTDTQYF. This chain uses TRBV7-3 with TRBJ2-3; D is perhaps TRBD1 (6 bases). The CDR3 is made up of 14 amino acids. Germline values: CDR1 SGHTA, CDR2 FQGTGA. Deletions cut 5 bases from V and 1 base from J, with 10 bases between.

The chain joins TRBV2 to TRBJ2-4; TRBD1 or TRBD2 may be the D gene (5 bases each). The DNA end favors TRBJ2-1, so the J call may be wrong. Germline CDR1 reads SNHLY; CDR2 reads FYNNEI. The CDR3 runs to 12 residues. CDR3 region: CASSGTNNEQFF. Here the CDR3 DNA reads TGTGCCAGCAGCGGGACCAACAATGAGCAGTTCTTC.

This rearrangement joins TRBV11-2 to TRBJ2-5, with 13 bases aligning to TRBD2. Germline loops: CDR1 SGHAT, CDR2 FQNNGV. CDR3 length: 19 amino acids. Trimming removed 5 bases from V and 4 bases from J; junction bases left unmatched: 16. The CDR3 protein is CASSPRPPTSGRPLETQYF. CDR3 nucleotide sequence: TGTGCCAGCAGCCCACGCCCCCCGACTAGCGGGAGGCCATTAGAGACCCAGTACTTC.

This clonotype was detected ten times or more. A much larger clonotype is one base distant, so this may be a read error. In DNA, the CDR3 is TGTGCCAGCAGCCCCATTGGGCGGGAGAGGGATGAGCAGTACTTC. Encoded protein: CASSPIGRERDEQYF. The chain combines TRBV5-5 with TRBJ2-7; TRBD2 matches at 7 bases. CDR3 length equals 15 residues. The trim removed 4 bases at V and 7 bases at J, leaving 14 bases unmatched. From germline, CDR1 is SGHKS and CDR2 YYEKEE (reference sequence).

This clonotype was seen once. This CDR3 fails to terminate in the conserved phenylalanine or tryptophan, so it likely reflects a read error. No DNA is shown, since the ends of the CDR3 on it are uncertain; the CDR3 is the one TCRdb lists. The gene calls are TRBV11-2 and TRBJ2-6; TRBD2 is the table's D call and was not checked against the DNA. Germline-derived CDR1 and CDR2 are SGHAT and FQNNGV. With termini counted, the CDR3 has 19 amino acids. Here the CDR3 reads CASSPHVAGVAKNIQYFGA.